What follows are 25 T cell receptor beta chains derived from one specimen sequenced in a study of blood T cell repertoires in COVID-19. The table came from immunoSEQ multiplex PCR; TCRdb's copy has only in-frame clones and leaves some out. Of a few hundred thousand clones listed, approximately 90% are singletons. Sequencing used peripheral blood. These receptor sequences come from a woman aged 45 to 65 with COVID-19, enrolled during active disease.

The rearrangement uses TRBV7-9 and TRBJ1-6; tentatively, D is TRBD1 (5 bases). CDR1 and CDR2 (germline): SEHNR, FQNEAQ (reference sequence). The CDR3 length is 17 residues. The V end lost 1 base, the J end lost 8 bases, and 18 bases lay between the germline ends. The CDR3: CASSLGAGTPGDSPLHF. The CDR3 DNA sequence: TGTGCCAGCAGCTTAGGGGCCGGTACCCCGGGGGATTCACCCCTCCACTTT.

The rearrangement joins TRBV5-1 to TRBJ2-1; tentative D call: TRBD1 (6 bases). In germline, CDR1 is SGHRS, CDR2 YFSETQ. This CDR3 comprises 16 residues. With 7 bases removed from V and 0 bases from J, the gap between germline ends came to 17 bases. CDR3 in DNA: TGCGCCAGCGCCCCGGAGGCGGACAGCTCCTACAATGAGCAGTTCTTC. Amino acids: CASAPEADSSYNEQFF.

The chain is built from TRBV25-1 and TRBJ2-3; D is unresolved. There are 14 residues in the CDR3. Germline CDR1 is MGHDK and CDR2 is SYGVNS. Trimming cost V 3 bases and J 4 bases, with 11 bases left between them. In DNA, the CDR3 is TGTGCCAGCAGTGATCCCCGAGGTGCAGATACGCAGTATTTT. Translating it yields CASSDPRGADTQYF.

The J gene is TRBJ2-7, the V gene TRBV5-1, with 8 bases lining up with TRBD2. The CDR3 contains 16 residues. J lost 0 bases, V lost 4 bases, and 9 bases had no gene match. The germline CDR1 and CDR2 sequences are SGHRS and YFSETQ. The CDR3 region has the DNA TGCGCCAGCAGCAAAGCGCCGGGACTAGGCTCCTACGAGCAGTACTTC. As protein: CASSKAPGLGSYEQYF. The full variable domain, rest sourced from reference TRBV5-1 and TRBJ2-7, is KAGVTQTPRYLIKTRGQQVTLSCSPISGHRSVSWYQQTPGQGLQFLFEYFSETQRNKGNFPGRFSGRQFSNSRSEMNVSTLELGDSALYLCASSKAPGLGSYEQYFGPGTRLTVT.

The chain carries TRBV30 and TRBJ2-3, with a weak D call TRBD2 (8 bases). This CDR3 is built from 15 residues. The germline V and J ends were trimmed by 3 bases and 3 bases, with 16 bases remaining between them. The germline gives CDR1 GTSNPN, CDR2 SVGIG (reference sequence). The CDR3 DNA reads TGTGCCTGGAGGCTAGGGGGCGGGAGGACAGATACGCAGTATTTT. This gives the protein CAWRLGGGRTDTQYF.

This clone was counted a single time. The rearrangement joins TRBV7-8 to TRBJ1-2, with TRBD1 identical over 10 bases. The germline gives CDR1 SGHVS, CDR2 FQNEAQ. CDR3 size: 15 residues. With 5 bases clipped from V and 5 bases from J, the junction kept 8 bases outside the gene matches. The DNA of the CDR3 is TGTGCCAGCAGCATCTCGGGACAGGGGATTTATGGCTACACCTTC. This sequence encodes CASSISGQGIYGYTF.

The chain joins TRBV3-1 (or the pseudogene TRBV3-2) to TRBJ1-2, with TRBD1 identical over 9 bases. Trimming removed 3 bases from V and 8 bases from J; junction bases left unmatched: 10. The CDR3 contains 15 residues. Germline loops: CDR1 LGHDT, CDR2 YNNKEL (reference sequence). CDR3 residues: CASSHLTGGAGGYTF. The CDR3 DNA reads TGTGCCAGCAGCCACCTTACAGGGGGCGCGGGAGGCTACACCTTC.

The chain employs TRBV6-1 and TRBJ1-1, with D possibly TRBD1 on 5 matching bases. Germline values: CDR1 MNHNS, CDR2 SASEGT. With 3 bases removed from V and 5 bases from J, the gap between germline ends came to 13 bases. The CDR3 is made up of 14 amino acids. CDR3 loop: CASSDRVGDTEAFF. In DNA form, the CDR3 reads TGTGCCAGCAGTGACAGGGTAGGAGATACTGAAGCTTTCTTT.

The chain combines TRBV6-2 or TRBV6-3 with TRBJ1-5; 11 bases align to TRBD1. The CDR3 runs 15 residues. The V segment lost 6 bases and the J segment 6 bases; nucleotides outside the gene matches: 7. Germline CDR1 and CDR2: MNHEY and SVGEGT. The CDR3 here is CASSLPGTGGQPQHF. Written as DNA, the CDR3 is TGTGCCAGCAGCCTACCTGGGACAGGGGGTCAGCCCCAGCATTTT.

This rearrangement joins TRBV30 to TRBJ1-2; 8 bases map to TRBD1. From germline, CDR1 is GTSNPN and CDR2 SVGIG (reference sequence). V lost 5 bases and J lost 8; bases outside the gene matches: 16. This CDR3 has 15 residues. The CDR3 is CAWRETGVTLRGYTF. The CDR3 bases are TGTGCCTGGCGGGAGACAGGGGTCACCCTGAGGGGCTACACCTTC. Full variable domain (missing parts from reference TRBV30 and TRBJ1-2): SQTIHQWPATLVQPVGSPLSLECTVEGTSNPNLYWYRQAAGRGLQLLFYSVGIGQISSEVPQNLSASRPQDRQFILSSKKLLLSDSGFYLCAWRETGVTLRGYTFGSGTRLTVV.

The rearrangement uses TRBV7-2 and TRBJ2-7, with TRBD2 matching over 8 bases. The germline V gene encodes CDR1 SGHTA and CDR2 FQGNSA. Unmatched junction bases numbered 3, after V lost 2 bases and J lost 3 bases. This CDR3 region has 14 residues. Here the CDR3 reads CASSLYGTSYEQYF. The CDR3 bases are TGTGCCAGCAGCTTATACGGGACTAGCTACGAGCAGTACTTC. Filled out from reference TRBV7-2 and TRBJ2-7, the complete variable domain reads GAGVSQSPSNKVTEKGKDVELRCDPISGHTALYWYRQSLGQGLEFLIYFQGNSAPDKSGLPSDRFSAERTGGSVSTLTIQRTQQEDSAVYLCASSLYGTSYEQYFGPGTRLTVT.

This chain joins TRBV30 and TRBJ2-5; D perhaps matches TRBD1 (5 bases). With 4 bases removed from V and 5 bases from J, the gap between germline ends came to 14 bases. Germline V CDR1 and CDR2: GTSNPN, SVGIG (reference sequence). The CDR3 is 13 residues long. The CDR3: CAWTKGVAETQYF. The CDR3 nucleotides are TGTGCCTGGACCAAAGGGGTTGCGGAGACCCAGTACTTC.

The chain links TRBV14 to TRBJ2-5; TRBD1 matches 10 bases. With V trimmed by 3 bases and J by 9 bases, 7 bases remained unmatched. Germline V CDR1 and CDR2: SGHDN, FVKESK. The CDR3 is made up of 14 amino acids. CDR3 loop: CASSQGGQGLPQYF. CDR3 DNA: TGTGCCAGCAGCCAGGGGGGACAGGGGCTTCCCCAGTACTTC.

The rearrangement uses TRBV19 and TRBJ2-7, with TRBD1 as a possible D gene (6 bases). V lost 2 bases and J lost 5, with 16 bases in between. The CDR3 runs 15 residues. Germline values: CDR1 LNHDA, CDR2 SQIVND (reference sequence). The CDR3 sequence: CASSITGTWANEQYF. CDR3 bases: TGTGCCAGTAGTATAACCGGGACATGGGCCAACGAGCAGTACTTC.

This clone appeared a single time. The V and J genes are TRBV2 and TRBJ2-2; 15 positions match TRBD2. Germline CDR1 is SNHLY and CDR2 is FYNNEI. Trimming removed 4 bases from V and 4 bases from J; junction bases left unmatched: 22. This CDR3 is built from 23 residues. The CDR3: CASSGEDSFTKGLAGGGTGELFF. In nucleotides, the CDR3 is TGTGCCAGCAGTGGAGAGGACAGTTTCACCAAGGGACTAGCGGGAGGAGGCACCGGGGAGCTGTTTTTT. Full variable domain (missing parts from reference TRBV2 and TRBJ2-2): EPEVTQTPSHQVTQMGQEVILRCVPISNHLYFYWYRQILGQKVEFLVSFYNNEISEKSEIFDDQFSVERPDGSNFTLKIRSTKLEDSAMYFCASSGEDSFTKGLAGGGTGELFFGEGSRLTVL.

In DNA, the CDR3 is TGTGCCACCAGTGTAGGGACAGGGAGTCCCTACGAGCAGTACTTC. Amino acid sequence: CATSVGTGSPYEQYF. The chain joins TRBV24-1 to TRBJ2-7; TRBD1 agrees at 9 bases. CDR1 is KGHDR and CDR2 is SFDVKD in the germline V gene. The CDR3 runs 15 residues. The V gene end was trimmed by 5 bases and the J gene end by 2 bases; junction bases not matched to a gene: 6.

The chain combines TRBV9 with TRBJ2-1; 9 bases map to TRBD2. Germline-derived CDR1 and CDR2 are SGDLS and YYNGEE. The CDR3 runs 17 residues. V shed 0 bases, J shed 0 bases, and the junction held 4 bases outside the gene matches. The CDR3 reads CASSVVGTSFSYNEQFF. The CDR3 DNA reads TGTGCCAGCAGCGTAGTAGGGACTAGCTTCTCCTACAATGAGCAGTTCTTC.

CDR3 coding DNA: TGTGCCAGCAGCTTAGGAGCGGGGCCTTGGTACGAGCAGTACTTC. This codes for CASSLGAGPWYEQYF. The chain is built from TRBV7-6 and TRBJ2-7, with 7 bases aligning to TRBD2. This CDR3 contains 15 residues. The germline gives CDR1 SGHVS, CDR2 FNYEAQ. V trimming: 1 base; J trimming: 4 bases; junction bases outside the gene matches: 7.

The DNA of the CDR3 is TGTGCCAGTACCTCGGACAAGTTCTATGGCTACACCTTC. The encoded protein is CASTSDKFYGYTF. The chain couples TRBV19 to TRBJ1-2; D is perhaps TRBD1 (5 bases). Germline V gives CDR1 LNHDA, CDR2 SQIVND (reference sequence). Trimming took off 7 bases at V and 4 bases at J, with 13 bases between the two ends. The CDR3 has 13 amino acids.

As for this clone: The sample contains more than one DNA sequence encoding this CDR3. The genes are TRBV9 and TRBJ2-7; 9 nucleotides match TRBD1. Losses at the gene ends were 3 bases for V and 2 bases for J; bases not matched to a gene: 3. Germline V gene data show CDR1 as SGDLS and CDR2 as YYNGEE. This CDR3 contains 14 residues. CDR3 amino acids: CASSAGTGTYEQYF. The CDR3 DNA follows: TGTGCCAGCAGCGCCGGGACAGGGACCTACGAGCAGTACTTC.

V is TRBV2 and J is TRBJ2-3; 9 bases agree with TRBD2. Germline V lookup: CDR1 SNHLY, CDR2 FYNNEI. With V trimmed by 6 bases and J by 5 bases, 6 bases remained unmatched. This CDR3 is 14 amino acids long. The CDR3 loop is CASRGGLAGDTQYF. The CDR3 DNA is TGTGCCAGCAGGGGGGGACTAGCTGGAGATACGCAGTATTTT.

This clone was seen a handful of times. The genes are TRBV7-9 and TRBJ1-1; the D gene is possibly TRBD1 (5 bases). Trimming cost V 10 bases and J 3 bases, with 18 bases left between them. In germline, CDR1 is SEHNR, CDR2 FQNEAQ (reference sequence). The CDR3 covers 14 residues. In DNA form, the CDR3 reads TGTGCCACCCAGATCGGGTCGGGGGACACTGAAGCTTTCTTT. Protein sequence: CATQIGSGDTEAFF. Full variable domain (missing parts from reference TRBV7-9 and TRBJ1-1): DTGVSQNPRHKITKRGQNVTFRCDPISEHNRLYWYRQTLGQGPEFLTYFQNEAQLEKSRLLSDRFSAERPKGSFSTLEIQRTEQGDSAMYLCATQIGSGDTEAFFGQGTRLTVV.

In this sample, this clone turned up a few times. V gene TRBV6-5 combines with J gene TRBJ1-2, with TRBD1 matching over 8 bases. V trimming: 0 bases; J trimming: 5 bases; junction bases outside the gene matches: 8. This CDR3 is built from 16 residues. Germline loops: CDR1 MNHEY, CDR2 SVGAGI. CDR3 sequence (DNA): TGTGCCAGCAGTTACTCGTCACTTGGACAGGGATATGGCTACACCTTC. This encodes CASSYSSLGQGYGYTF.

V gene TRBV14 combines with J gene TRBJ2-7, with 9 nucleotides matching TRBD2. There are 16 residues in the CDR3. The V gene end was trimmed by 1 base and the J gene end by 0 bases; junction bases not matched to a gene: 4. Germline V CDR1 and CDR2: SGHDN, FVKESK. The DNA for the CDR3 is TGTGCCAGCAGCCAAGCCGGACTAGCGCACTCCTACGAGCAGTACTTC. Protein sequence: CASSQAGLAHSYEQYF.

The rearrangement links TRBV6-2 or TRBV6-3 to TRBJ2-1, with 10 nucleotides matching TRBD2. Germline loops: CDR1 MNHEY, CDR2 SVGEGT. The CDR3 loop spans 16 amino acids. V was clipped by 0 bases and J by 9 bases; unmatched bases: 8. The CDR3 here is CASSYSRVAGGPEQFF. As DNA, the CDR3 is TGTGCCAGCAGTTACTCGAGGGTAGCGGGAGGTCCTGAGCAGTTCTTC.